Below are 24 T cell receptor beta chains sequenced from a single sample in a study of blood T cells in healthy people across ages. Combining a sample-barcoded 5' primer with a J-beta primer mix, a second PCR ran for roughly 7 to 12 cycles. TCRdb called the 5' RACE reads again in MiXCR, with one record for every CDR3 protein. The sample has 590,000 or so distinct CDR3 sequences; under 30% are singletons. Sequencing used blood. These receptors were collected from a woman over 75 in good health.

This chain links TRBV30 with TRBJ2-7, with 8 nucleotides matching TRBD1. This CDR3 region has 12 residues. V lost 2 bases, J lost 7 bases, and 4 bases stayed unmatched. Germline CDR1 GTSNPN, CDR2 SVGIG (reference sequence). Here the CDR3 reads CAWSQGAGEQYF. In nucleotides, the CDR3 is TGTGCCTGGAGTCAGGGGGCTGGGGAGCAGTACTTC.

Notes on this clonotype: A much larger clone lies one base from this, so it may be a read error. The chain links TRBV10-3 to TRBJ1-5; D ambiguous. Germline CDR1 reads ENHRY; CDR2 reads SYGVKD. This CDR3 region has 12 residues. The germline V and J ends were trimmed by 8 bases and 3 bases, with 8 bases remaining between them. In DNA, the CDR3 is TGTGCCATCGGCCGGGTCAATCAGCCCCAGCATTTT. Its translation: CAIGRVNQPQHF.

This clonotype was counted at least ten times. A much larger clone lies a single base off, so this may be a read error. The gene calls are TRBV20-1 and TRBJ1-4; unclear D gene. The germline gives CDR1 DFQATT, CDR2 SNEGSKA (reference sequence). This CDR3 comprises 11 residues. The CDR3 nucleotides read TGCAGTGCTAGGACGGGTGAAAAACGGTTTTTT. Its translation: CSARTGEKRFF.

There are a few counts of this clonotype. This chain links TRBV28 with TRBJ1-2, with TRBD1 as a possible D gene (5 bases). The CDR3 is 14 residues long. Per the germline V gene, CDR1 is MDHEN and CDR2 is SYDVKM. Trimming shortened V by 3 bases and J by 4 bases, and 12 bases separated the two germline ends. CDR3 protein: CASSLPGFGYGYTF. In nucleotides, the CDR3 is TGTGCCAGCAGTTTGCCAGGGTTCGGCTATGGCTACACCTTC.

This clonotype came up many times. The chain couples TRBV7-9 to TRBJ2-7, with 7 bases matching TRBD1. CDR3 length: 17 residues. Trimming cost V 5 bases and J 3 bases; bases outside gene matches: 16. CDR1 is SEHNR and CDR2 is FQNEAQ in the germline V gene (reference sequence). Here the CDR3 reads CASSAPQAQGILYEQYF. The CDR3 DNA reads TGTGCCAGCAGCGCCCCCCAAGCACAGGGGATCCTCTACGAGCAGTACTTC.

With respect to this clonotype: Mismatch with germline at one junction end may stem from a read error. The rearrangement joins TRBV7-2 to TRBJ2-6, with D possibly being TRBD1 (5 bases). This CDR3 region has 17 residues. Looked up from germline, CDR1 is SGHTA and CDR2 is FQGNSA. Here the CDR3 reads CASSFEYRSSGASVLTF. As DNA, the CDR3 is TGTGCCAGCAGCTTTGAGTACAGGAGCTCTGGGGCCAGCGTCCTGACTTTC.

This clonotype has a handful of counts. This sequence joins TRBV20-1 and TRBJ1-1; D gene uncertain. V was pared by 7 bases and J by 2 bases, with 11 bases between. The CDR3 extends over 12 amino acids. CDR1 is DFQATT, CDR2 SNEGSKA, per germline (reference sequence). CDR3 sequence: CSDVMVNTEAFF. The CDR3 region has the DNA TGCAGTGACGTCATGGTTAACACTGAAGCTTTCTTT.

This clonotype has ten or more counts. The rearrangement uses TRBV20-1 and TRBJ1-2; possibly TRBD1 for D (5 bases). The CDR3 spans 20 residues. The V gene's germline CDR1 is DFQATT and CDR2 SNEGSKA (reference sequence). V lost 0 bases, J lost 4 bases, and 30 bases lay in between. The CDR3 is CSARDRASGDAGATGYGYTF. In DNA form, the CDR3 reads TGCAGTGCTAGAGACCGCGCCTCTGGGGACGCCGGGGCGACGGGCTATGGCTACACCTTC.

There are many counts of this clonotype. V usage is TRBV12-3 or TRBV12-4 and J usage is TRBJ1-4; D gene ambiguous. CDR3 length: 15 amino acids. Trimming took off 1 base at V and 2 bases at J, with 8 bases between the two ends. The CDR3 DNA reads TGTGCCAGCAGTTTAGATATCGGGACTAATGAAAAACTGTTTTTT. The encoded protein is CASSLDIGTNEKLFF.

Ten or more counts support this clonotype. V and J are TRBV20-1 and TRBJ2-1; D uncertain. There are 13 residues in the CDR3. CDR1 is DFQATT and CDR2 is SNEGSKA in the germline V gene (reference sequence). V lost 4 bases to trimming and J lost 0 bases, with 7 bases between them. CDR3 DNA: TGCAGTGCTACTAGGAGCTCCTACAATGAGCAGTTCTTC. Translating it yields CSATRSSYNEQFF.

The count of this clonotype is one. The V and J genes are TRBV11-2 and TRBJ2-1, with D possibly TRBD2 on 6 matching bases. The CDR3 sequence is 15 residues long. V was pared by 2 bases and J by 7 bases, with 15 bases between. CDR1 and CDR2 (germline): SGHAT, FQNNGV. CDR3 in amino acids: CASSLSPSVGNEQFF. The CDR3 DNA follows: TGTGCCAGCAGCTTAAGTCCTAGCGTGGGGAATGAGCAGTTCTTC.

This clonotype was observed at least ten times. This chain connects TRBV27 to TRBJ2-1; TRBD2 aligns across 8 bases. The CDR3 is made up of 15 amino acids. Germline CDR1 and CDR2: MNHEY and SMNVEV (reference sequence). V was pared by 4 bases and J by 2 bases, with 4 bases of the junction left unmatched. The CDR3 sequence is CASSYLREAYNEQFF. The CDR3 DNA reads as TGTGCCAGCAGTTACCTGCGGGAGGCCTACAATGAGCAGTTCTTC.

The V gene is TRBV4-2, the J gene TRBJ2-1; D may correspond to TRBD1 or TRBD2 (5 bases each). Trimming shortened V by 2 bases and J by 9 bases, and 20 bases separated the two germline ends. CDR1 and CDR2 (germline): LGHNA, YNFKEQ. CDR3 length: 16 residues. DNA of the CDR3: TGTGCCAGCAGCCAAACACGCCGTCTGGGGGTTTTTGAGCAGTTCTTC. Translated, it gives CASSQTRRLGVFEQFF.

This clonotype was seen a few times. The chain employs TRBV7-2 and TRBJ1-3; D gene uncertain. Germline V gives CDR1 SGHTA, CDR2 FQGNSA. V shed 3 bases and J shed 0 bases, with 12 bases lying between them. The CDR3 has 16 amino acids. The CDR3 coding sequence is TGTGCCAGCAGCTTCGTCGGGGTCCACTCTGGAAACACCATATATTTT. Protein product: CASSFVGVHSGNTIYF. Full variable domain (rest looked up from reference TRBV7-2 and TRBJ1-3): GAGVSQSPSNKVTEKGKDVELRCDPISGHTALYWYRQSLGQGLEFLIYFQGNSAPDKSGLPSDRFSAERTGGSVSTLTIQRTQQEDSAVYLCASSFVGVHSGNTIYFGEGSWLTVV.

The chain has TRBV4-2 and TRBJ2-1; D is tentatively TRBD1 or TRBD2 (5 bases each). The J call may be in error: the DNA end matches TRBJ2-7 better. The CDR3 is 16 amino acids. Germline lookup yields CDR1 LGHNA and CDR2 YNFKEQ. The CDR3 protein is CASSRGELSSYNEQYF. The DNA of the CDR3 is TGTGCCAGCAGCCGAGGGGAGTTGAGCTCCTACAATGAGCAGTACTTC.

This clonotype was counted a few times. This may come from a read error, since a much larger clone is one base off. Written as DNA, the CDR3 is TGTGCCAGCAGCTTAGGAGATGGACTCTACAATGAGCAGTACTTC. Protein product: CASSLGDGLYNEQYF. The chain has TRBV7-2 and TRBJ2-1; perhaps TRBD2 as D (5 bases). The assigned J gene may be wrong: the sequence end matches TRBJ2-7 better. Germline CDR1 and CDR2: SGHTA and FQGNSA. This CDR3 is built from 15 residues.

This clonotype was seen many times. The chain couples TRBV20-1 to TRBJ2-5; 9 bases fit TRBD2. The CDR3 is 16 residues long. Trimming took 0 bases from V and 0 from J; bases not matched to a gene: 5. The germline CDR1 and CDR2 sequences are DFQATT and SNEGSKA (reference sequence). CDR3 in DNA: TGCAGTGCTAGAGATCTACTAGCGGGTTACCAAGAGACCCAGTACTTC. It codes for CSARDLLAGYQETQYF.

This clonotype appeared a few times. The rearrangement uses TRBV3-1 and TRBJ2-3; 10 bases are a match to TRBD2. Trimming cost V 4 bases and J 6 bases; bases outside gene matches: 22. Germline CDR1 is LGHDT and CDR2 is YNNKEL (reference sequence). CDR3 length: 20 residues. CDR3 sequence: CASSPPPAGGPGPGLDTQYF. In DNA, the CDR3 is TGTGCCAGCAGCCCCCCCCCAGCGGGGGGGCCGGGGCCGGGACTGGATACGCAGTATTTT.

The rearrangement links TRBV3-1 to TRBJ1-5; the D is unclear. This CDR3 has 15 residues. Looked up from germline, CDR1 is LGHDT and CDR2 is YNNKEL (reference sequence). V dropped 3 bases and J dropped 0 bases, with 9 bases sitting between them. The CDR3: CASSQTAVSNQPQHF. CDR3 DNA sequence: TGTGCCAGCAGCCAGACGGCTGTTAGCAATCAGCCCCAGCATTTT.

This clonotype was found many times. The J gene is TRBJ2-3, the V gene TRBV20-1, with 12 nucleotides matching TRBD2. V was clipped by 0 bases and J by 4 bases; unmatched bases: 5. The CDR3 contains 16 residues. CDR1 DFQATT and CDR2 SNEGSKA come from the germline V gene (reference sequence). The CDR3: CSARDPTSGGSDTQYF. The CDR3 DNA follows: TGCAGTGCTAGAGACCCTACTAGCGGGGGGTCAGATACGCAGTATTTT.

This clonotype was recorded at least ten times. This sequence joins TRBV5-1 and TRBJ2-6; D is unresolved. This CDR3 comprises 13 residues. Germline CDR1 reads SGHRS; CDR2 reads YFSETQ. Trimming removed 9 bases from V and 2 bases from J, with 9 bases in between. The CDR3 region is CATWGAGANVLTF. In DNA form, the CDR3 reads TGCGCCACCTGGGGTGCTGGGGCCAACGTCCTGACTTTC.

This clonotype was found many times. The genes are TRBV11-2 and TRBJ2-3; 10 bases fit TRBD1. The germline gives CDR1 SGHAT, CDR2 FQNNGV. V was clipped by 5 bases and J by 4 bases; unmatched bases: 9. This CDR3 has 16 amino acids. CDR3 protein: CASSPRRQGAADTQYF. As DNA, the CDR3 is TGTGCCAGCAGCCCCCGACGACAGGGGGCAGCAGATACGCAGTATTTT.

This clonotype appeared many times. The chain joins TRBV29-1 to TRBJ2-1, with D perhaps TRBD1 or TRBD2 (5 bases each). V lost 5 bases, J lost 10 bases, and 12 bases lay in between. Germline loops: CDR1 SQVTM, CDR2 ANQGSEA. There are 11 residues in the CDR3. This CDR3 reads CSVLRGKEQFF. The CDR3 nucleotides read TGCAGCGTTCTCCGGGGCAAAGAGCAGTTCTTC.

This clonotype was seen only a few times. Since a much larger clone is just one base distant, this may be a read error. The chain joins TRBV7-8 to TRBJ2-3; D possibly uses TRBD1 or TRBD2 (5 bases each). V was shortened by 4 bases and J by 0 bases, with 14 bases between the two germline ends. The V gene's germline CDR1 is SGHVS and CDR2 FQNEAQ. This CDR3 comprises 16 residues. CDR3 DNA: TGTGCCAGCAGCTCGGGACGGCGGTTAAGCACAGATACGCAGTATTTT. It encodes CASSSGRRLSTDTQYF.